Sequencing of this T cell receptor beta chain was carried out in a study of T cell responses to AZD1222 COVID-19 vaccine. Profiling relied on immunoSEQ multiplex PCR, and the TCRdb table lists in-frame clones only, not all of them. The sample lists over 150,000 clones, approximately 94% occurring once. Overall study results and limits: White British donors predominated, females outnumbered males, and clonal diversity was possibly underestimated. Vaccine-associated CD4 TCRs ranged over spike, dominating at 160-218 and 743-854. Seropositive AZD1222 recipients at baseline numbered only five to seven.

The germline CDR1 and CDR2 sequences are SGHTA and FQGNSA. The ends were cut back, 3 bases at V and 4 bases at J, with 7 bases in the middle. This CDR3 is 12 amino acids long. A word on this clone: Its antigen is as yet unknown.

The origin of this receptor is an adult who received the AZD1222 COVID-19 vaccine. The material sequenced was peripheral blood, taken 28 days after the second AZD1222 dose. The chain recombines TRBV7-2 with TRBJ2-7; D gene uncertain. The CDR3 sequence is CASSFDIYEQYF. The CDR3 DNA reads TGTGCCAGCAGCTTTGACATTTACGAGCAGTACTTC.